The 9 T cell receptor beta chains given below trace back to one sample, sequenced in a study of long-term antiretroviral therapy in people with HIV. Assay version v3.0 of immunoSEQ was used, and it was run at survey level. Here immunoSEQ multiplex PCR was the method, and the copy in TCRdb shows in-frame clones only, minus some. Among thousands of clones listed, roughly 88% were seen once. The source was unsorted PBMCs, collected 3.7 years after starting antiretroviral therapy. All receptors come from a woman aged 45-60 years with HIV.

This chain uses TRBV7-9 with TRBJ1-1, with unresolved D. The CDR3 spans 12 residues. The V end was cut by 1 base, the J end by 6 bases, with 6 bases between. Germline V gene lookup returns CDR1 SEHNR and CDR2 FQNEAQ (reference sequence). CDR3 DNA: TGTGCCAGCAGCTTAGGTGGGTCTGAAGCTTTCTTT. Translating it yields CASSLGGSEAFF.

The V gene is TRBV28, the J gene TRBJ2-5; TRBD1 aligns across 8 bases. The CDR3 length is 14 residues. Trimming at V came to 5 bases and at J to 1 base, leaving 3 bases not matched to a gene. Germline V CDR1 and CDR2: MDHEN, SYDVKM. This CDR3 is CASSRDRFQETQYF. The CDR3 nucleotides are TGTGCCAGCAGTCGGGACAGGTTCCAAGAGACCCAGTACTTC.

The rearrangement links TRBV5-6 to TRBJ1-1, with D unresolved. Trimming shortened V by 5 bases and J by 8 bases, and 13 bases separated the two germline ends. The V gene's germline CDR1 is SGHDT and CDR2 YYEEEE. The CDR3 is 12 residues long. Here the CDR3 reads CASRAFNQEAFF. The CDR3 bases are TGTGCCAGCAGGGCCTTTAACCAAGAAGCTTTCTTT. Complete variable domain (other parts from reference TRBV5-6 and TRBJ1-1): DAGVTQSPTHLIKTRGQQVTLRCSPKSGHDTVSWYQQALGQGPQFIFQYYEEEERQRGNFPDRFSGHQFPNYSSELNVNALLLGDSALYLCASRAFNQEAFFGQGTRLTVV.

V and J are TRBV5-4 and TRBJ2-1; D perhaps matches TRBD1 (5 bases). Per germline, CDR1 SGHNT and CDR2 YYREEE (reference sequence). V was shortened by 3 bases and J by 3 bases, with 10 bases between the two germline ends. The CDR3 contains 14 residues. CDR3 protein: CASSSSTVYNEQFF. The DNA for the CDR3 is TGTGCCAGCAGCTCGTCGACAGTCTACAATGAGCAGTTCTTC.

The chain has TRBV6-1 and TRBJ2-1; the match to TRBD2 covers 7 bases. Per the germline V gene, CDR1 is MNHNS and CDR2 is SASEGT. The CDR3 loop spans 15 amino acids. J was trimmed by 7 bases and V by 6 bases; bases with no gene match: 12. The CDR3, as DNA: TGTGCCAGCAGGGCGGGACTAACCCTTTCGAATGAGCAGTTCTTC. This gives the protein CASRAGLTLSNEQFF.

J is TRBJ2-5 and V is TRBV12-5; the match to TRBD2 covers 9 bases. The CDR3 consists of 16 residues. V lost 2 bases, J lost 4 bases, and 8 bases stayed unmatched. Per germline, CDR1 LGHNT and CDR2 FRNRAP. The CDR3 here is CASGLNLAGELETQYF. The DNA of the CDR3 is TGTGCTAGTGGTTTGAATTTAGCGGGAGAATTAGAGACCCAGTACTTC.

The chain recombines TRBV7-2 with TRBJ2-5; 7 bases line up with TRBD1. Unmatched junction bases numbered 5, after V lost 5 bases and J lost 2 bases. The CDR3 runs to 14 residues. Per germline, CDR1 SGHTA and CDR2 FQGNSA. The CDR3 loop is CASSTQTGQETQYF. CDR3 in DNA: TGTGCCAGCAGCACCCAGACAGGGCAAGAGACCCAGTACTTC.

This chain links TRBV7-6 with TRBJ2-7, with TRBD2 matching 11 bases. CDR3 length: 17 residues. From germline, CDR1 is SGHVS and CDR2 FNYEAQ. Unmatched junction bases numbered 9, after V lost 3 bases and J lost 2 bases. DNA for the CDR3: TGTGCCAGCAGCTTCGGACTAGCGGGCTCGATCCCCTACGAGCAGTACTTC. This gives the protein CASSFGLAGSIPYEQYF.

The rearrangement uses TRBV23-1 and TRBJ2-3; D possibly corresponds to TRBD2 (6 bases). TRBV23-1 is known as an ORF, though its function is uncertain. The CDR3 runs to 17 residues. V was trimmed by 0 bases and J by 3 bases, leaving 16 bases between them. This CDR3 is CASSQSRGEEWTDTQYF. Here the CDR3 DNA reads TGCGCCAGCAGTCAATCACGAGGGGAGGAATGGACAGATACGCAGTATTTT.